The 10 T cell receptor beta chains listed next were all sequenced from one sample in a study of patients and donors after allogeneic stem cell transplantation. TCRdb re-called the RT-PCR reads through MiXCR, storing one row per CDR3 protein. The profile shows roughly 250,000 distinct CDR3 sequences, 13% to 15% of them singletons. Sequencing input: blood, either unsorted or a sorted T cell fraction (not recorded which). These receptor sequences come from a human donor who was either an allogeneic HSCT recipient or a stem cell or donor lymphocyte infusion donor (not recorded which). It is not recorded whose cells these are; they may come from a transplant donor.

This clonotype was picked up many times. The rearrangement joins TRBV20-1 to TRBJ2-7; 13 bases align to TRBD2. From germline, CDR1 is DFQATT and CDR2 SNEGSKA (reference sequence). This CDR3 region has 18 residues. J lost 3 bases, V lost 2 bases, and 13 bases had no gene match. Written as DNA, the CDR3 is TGCAGTGCTAGATCTAACCCGGGGACTAGCGGGACTCGCTACGAGCAGTACTTC. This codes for CSARSNPGTSGTRYEQYF.

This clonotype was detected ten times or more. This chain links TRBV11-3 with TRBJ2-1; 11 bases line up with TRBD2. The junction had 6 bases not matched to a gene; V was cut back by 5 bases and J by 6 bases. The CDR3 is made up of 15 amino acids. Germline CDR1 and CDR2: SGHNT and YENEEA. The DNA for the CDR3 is TGTGCCAGCAGCCGCGGGACTAGCGGTCGCAATGAGCAGTTCTTC. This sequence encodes CASSRGTSGRNEQFF.

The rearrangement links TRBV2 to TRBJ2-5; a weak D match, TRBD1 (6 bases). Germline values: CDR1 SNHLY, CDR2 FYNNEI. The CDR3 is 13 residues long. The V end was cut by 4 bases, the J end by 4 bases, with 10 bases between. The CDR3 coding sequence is TGTGCCAGCAGTGCTGGGGGCCCAGAGACCCAGTACTTC. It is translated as CASSAGGPETQYF.

This chain's CDR3 is CASSLDQGASEQFF. CDR3 sequence (DNA): TGTGCCAGCAGCTTAGACCAGGGGGCAAGTGAGCAGTTCTTC. This chain connects TRBV7-9 to TRBJ2-1; 8 bases are shared with TRBD1. Per germline, CDR1 SEHNR and CDR2 FQNEAQ (reference sequence). This CDR3 is built from 14 residues. The ends lost 1 base at V and 9 bases at J; junction bases unmatched: 5. The entire variable domain, with the rest obtained from reference TRBV7-9 and TRBJ2-1, is as follows: DTGVSQNPRHKITKRGQNVTFRCDPISEHNRLYWYRQTLGQGPEFLTYFQNEAQLEKSRLLSDRFSAERPKGSFSTLEIQRTEQGDSAMYLCASSLDQGASEQFFGPGTRLTVL.

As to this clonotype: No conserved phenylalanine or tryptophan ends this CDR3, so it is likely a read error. CDR3 residues: CASSRKGQGADGYTS. The CDR3 nucleotides are TGCGCCAGCAGCAGAAAAGGACAGGGGGCGGATGGCTACACCTCC. The chain uses TRBV5-1 and TRBJ1-2; TRBD1 matches at 11 bases. This CDR3 spans 15 amino acids. The J segment lost 6 bases and the V segment lost 4 bases, leaving 8 bases of the junction unmatched. The germline V gene has CDR1 SGHRS and CDR2 YFSETQ.

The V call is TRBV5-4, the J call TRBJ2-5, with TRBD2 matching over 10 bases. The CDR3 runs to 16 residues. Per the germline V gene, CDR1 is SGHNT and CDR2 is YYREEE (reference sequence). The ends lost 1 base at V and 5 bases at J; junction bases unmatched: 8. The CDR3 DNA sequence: TGTGCCAGCAGCTTGTCCAGCGGGGGGGCTTACGAGACCCAGTACTTC. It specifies CASSLSSGGAYETQYF.

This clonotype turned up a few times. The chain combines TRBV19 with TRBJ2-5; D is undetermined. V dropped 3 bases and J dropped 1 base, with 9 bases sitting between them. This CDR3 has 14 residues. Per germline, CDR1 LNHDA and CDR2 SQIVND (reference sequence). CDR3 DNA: TGTGCCAGTAGTATCGGGCACGGCCAAGAGACCCAGTACTTC. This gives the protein CASSIGHGQETQYF.

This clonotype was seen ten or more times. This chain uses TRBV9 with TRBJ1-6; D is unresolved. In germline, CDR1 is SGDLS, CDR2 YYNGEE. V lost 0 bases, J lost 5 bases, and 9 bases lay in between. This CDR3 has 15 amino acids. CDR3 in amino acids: CASSVAPGDNSPLHF. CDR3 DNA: TGTGCCAGCAGCGTAGCGCCCGGGGATAATTCACCCCTCCACTTT.

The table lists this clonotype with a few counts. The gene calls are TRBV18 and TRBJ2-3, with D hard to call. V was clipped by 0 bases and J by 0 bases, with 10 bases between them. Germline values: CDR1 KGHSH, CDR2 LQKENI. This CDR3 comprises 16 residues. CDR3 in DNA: TGTGCCAGCTCACCACCTAAGATGGGAAGCACAGATACGCAGTATTTT. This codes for CASSPPKMGSTDTQYF.

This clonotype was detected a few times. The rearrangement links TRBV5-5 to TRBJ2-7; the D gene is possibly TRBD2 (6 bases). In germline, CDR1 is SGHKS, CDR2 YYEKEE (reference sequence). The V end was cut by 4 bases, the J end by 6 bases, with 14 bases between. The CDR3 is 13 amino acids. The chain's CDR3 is CASSNTPGGEQYF. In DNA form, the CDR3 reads TGTGCCAGCAGCAACACCCCCGGGGGCGAGCAGTACTTC.